These 27 T cell receptor beta chains came from one sample sequenced in a study of post-analysis software for immune sequencing data. Study results and caveats: In patients, TRBV5-6, TRBV5-1 and TRBV20-1 belonged to roughly five TRBV segments found more frequently than in controls.

Libraries were made from TCR beta cDNA, and they carried unique molecular identifiers. MiXCR, applied by TCRdb to the PCR reads, yields one record per CDR3 protein. The repertoire includes roughly 650,000 distinct CDR3 sequences, 59% of them detected once, and about 11% sits in the top ten. These receptors have no identified antigens. Sequencing was carried out using blood. These receptor sequences come from a girl aged 2-10 years with multiple sclerosis.

This clonotype was observed once. The CDR3 region has the DNA TGCGCCAGCAGCTTGGCAGGGAACGGGCAGTACTTC. Translated: CASSLAGNGQYF. The chain combines TRBV5-1 with TRBJ2-5; possibly TRBD1 for D (5 bases). Germline-derived CDR1 and CDR2 are SGHRS and YFSETQ. Trimming removed 0 bases at V and 11 bases at J, with 11 bases between. The CDR3 length is 12 residues.

This clonotype was recorded once. The junction departs from germline at one end; a sequencing error may be responsible. This sequence joins TRBV29-1 and TRBJ2-1, with D perhaps TRBD1 (7 bases). Germline loops: CDR1 SQVTM, CDR2 ANQGSEA. The length of the CDR3 is 12 residues. CDR3 residues: CSGGQGVGEQFF. The CDR3 DNA follows: TGTAGCGGTGGTCAGGGGGTGGGTGAGCAGTTCTTC.

CDR3 sequence (DNA): TGCGCCAGCAGCCTGGGTAGCGGGACCGGTACGCAGTATTTT. Protein product: CASSLGSGTGTQYF. V gene TRBV5-1 combines with J gene TRBJ2-3; 8 nucleotides align to TRBD2. CDR1 and CDR2 from the germline V gene are SGHRS and YFSETQ. There are 14 residues in the CDR3. V gave up 4 bases and J gave up 8 bases; unmatched junction bases: 9.

This sequence joins TRBV29-1 and TRBJ2-3; 9 bases are a match to TRBD1. V shed 0 bases and J 4 bases; nucleotides not matched to a gene: 8. This CDR3 comprises 16 residues. The V gene's germline CDR1 is SQVTM and CDR2 ANQGSEA. The CDR3 is CSVEDGRGTGSDTQYF. Written as DNA, the CDR3 is TGCAGCGTTGAAGATGGAAGGGGGACAGGGTCAGATACGCAGTATTTT.

The rearrangement uses TRBV5-1 and TRBJ2-3, with 7 positions matching TRBD1. After removal of 5 bases from V and 2 bases from J, the junction contained 8 bases not matched to a gene. Germline CDR1 reads SGHRS; CDR2 reads YFSETQ. The CDR3 is 15 residues long. In DNA form, the CDR3 reads TGCGCCAGCAGTTCCCCGGGACAGTCCACAGATACGCAGTATTTT. It yields the protein CASSSPGQSTDTQYF.

The gene calls are TRBV29-1 and TRBJ1-5; D remains unclear. The CDR3 sequence is 11 residues long. The ends were cut back, 4 bases at V and 5 bases at J, with 6 bases in the middle. Germline V CDR1 and CDR2: SQVTM, ANQGSEA. CDR3: CSVGMHQPQHF. The DNA of the CDR3 is TGCAGCGTTGGTATGCATCAGCCCCAGCATTTT.

The chain recombines TRBV7-2 with TRBJ2-5; 8 bases are a match to TRBD2. The CDR3 is 15 amino acids. CDR1 is SGHTA and CDR2 is FQGNSA in the germline V gene. V was pared by 5 bases and J by 4 bases, with 9 bases of the junction left unmatched. The CDR3 DNA reads TGTGCCAGCAGCCCCGGGGGGGGGTTAGGAGAGACCCAGTACTTC. Its protein is CASSPGGGLGETQYF.

The chain carries TRBV29-1 and TRBJ2-7; 9 bases match TRBD1. Trimming removed 6 bases from V and 1 base from J; junction bases left unmatched: 10. Germline CDR1 SQVTM, CDR2 ANQGSEA. The CDR3 runs 15 residues. CDR3 sequence reads: CSVVPGQGVSYEQYF. The CDR3 bases are TGCAGCGTAGTGCCGGGACAGGGAGTTTCCTACGAGCAGTACTTC.

The gene calls are TRBV7-2 and TRBJ2-7; the D gene is possibly TRBD2 (5 bases). Germline CDR1 SGHTA, CDR2 FQGNSA. V shed 5 bases and J shed 0 bases, with 11 bases lying between them. The CDR3 sequence is 14 residues long. The CDR3 protein is CASSRIGSSYEQYF. The CDR3 DNA is TGTGCCAGCAGCCGAATAGGGAGCTCCTACGAGCAGTACTTC.

The rearrangement links TRBV7-2 to TRBJ2-1; no clear D gene. Germline V CDR1 and CDR2: SGHTA, FQGNSA. The CDR3 has 12 amino acids. Trimming left V 3 bases short and J 9 bases short, with 9 bases between. CDR3 nucleotide sequence: TGTGCCAGCAGCTTCGTGGCCGTTGAGCAGTTCTTC. Protein: CASSFVAVEQFF.

This clonotype occurred once. This chain links TRBV5-5 with TRBJ1-2; D remains ambiguous. V lost 0 bases to trimming and J lost 7 bases, with 10 bases between them. Germline assignment: CDR1 SGHKS and CDR2 YYEKEE (reference sequence). The CDR3 runs 13 residues. This chain's CDR3 is CASSLADQFGYTF. The CDR3 nucleotides read TGTGCCAGCAGCTTGGCCGATCAGTTTGGCTACACCTTC.

J is TRBJ2-6 and V is TRBV5-1; D is perhaps TRBD2 (5 bases). V shed 3 bases and J shed 4 bases, with 11 bases lying between them. Germline values: CDR1 SGHRS, CDR2 YFSETQ. The CDR3 contains 15 residues. The CDR3, as DNA: TGCGCCAGCAGCTCGGGGTCCGGGGGGGCCAACGTCCTGACTTTC. Translated: CASSSGSGGANVLTF.

As DNA, the CDR3 is TGCGCCAGCAGCTTTGGAGAGAATGAGCAGTTCTTC. As protein: CASSFGENEQFF. V is TRBV5-1 and J is TRBJ2-1; D uncertain. The CDR3 is made up of 12 amino acids. In germline, CDR1 is SGHRS, CDR2 YFSETQ. V was shortened by 2 bases and J by 7 bases, with 7 bases between the two germline ends.

This clonotype has a handful of counts. V and J are TRBV6-2 or TRBV6-3 and TRBJ2-7, with D tentatively TRBD1 (6 bases). Deletions cut 2 bases from V and 4 bases from J, with 12 bases between. Germline assignment: CDR1 MNHEY and CDR2 SVGEGT. The CDR3 is made up of 14 amino acids. CDR3 sequence: CASSYIRGSYEQYF. The CDR3, as DNA: TGTGCCAGCAGTTACATCAGGGGCTCATACGAGCAGTACTTC.

This clonotype showed up just a few times. The rearrangement joins TRBV11-3 to TRBJ2-5; no definite D call. This CDR3 has 15 amino acids. The germline V gene encodes CDR1 SGHNT and CDR2 YENEEA. Deletions cut 3 bases from V and 4 bases from J, with 15 bases between. CDR3 residues: CASSFFRTSTETQYF. In DNA, the CDR3 is TGTGCCAGCAGCTTTTTTAGGACGAGCACAGAGACCCAGTACTTC.

This clonotype turned up a few times. This chain links TRBV4-1 with TRBJ1-1; no clear D gene. Trimming cost V 3 bases and J 2 bases, with 10 bases left between them. CDR3 size: 14 residues. Germline values: CDR1 MGHRA, CDR2 YSYEKL. CDR3 sequence reads: CASSHGTANTEAFF. The CDR3 region has the DNA TGCGCCAGCAGCCATGGAACAGCTAACACTGAAGCTTTCTTT.

The rearrangement uses TRBV20-1 and TRBJ2-1, with D perhaps assigned TRBD1 or TRBD2 (6 bases each). The CDR3 contains 17 residues. The germline V gene has CDR1 DFQATT and CDR2 SNEGSKA (reference sequence). V lost 3 bases, J lost 5 bases, and 23 bases lay in between. This CDR3 reads CSASGGGQFNRNNEQFF. CDR3 nucleotide sequence: TGCAGTGCTAGTGGTGGGGGGCAGTTTAATAGGAACAATGAGCAGTTCTTC.

This clonotype came up once. The chain is built from TRBV29-1 and TRBJ2-1; possible D gene TRBD1, 6 bases. This CDR3 has 13 amino acids. The germline V and J ends were trimmed by 3 bases and 9 bases, with 15 bases remaining between them. Germline CDR1 SQVTM, CDR2 ANQGSEA. CDR3 in DNA: TGCAGCGTTGATCCCCTACAGGGCGGTGAGCAGTTCTTC. Protein sequence: CSVDPLQGGEQFF.

This sequence joins TRBV12-3 or TRBV12-4 and TRBJ1-5; no reliable D call. This CDR3 has 13 residues. V was shortened by 6 bases and J by 7 bases, with 13 bases between the two germline ends. CDR3 amino acids: CASSLGAGQPQHF. In DNA, the CDR3 is TGTGCCAGCAGCCTTGGTGCGGGGCAGCCCCAGCATTTT.

This clonotype appeared a few times. The chain uses TRBV6-1 and TRBJ2-7, with D maybe TRBD2 (6 bases). The CDR3 sequence is 15 residues long. Germline loops: CDR1 MNHNS, CDR2 SASEGT. Trimming took 2 bases from V and 0 from J, leaving 11 bases between them. The CDR3 here is CASSEPAGRSYEQYF. The CDR3, as DNA: TGTGCCAGCAGTGAACCAGCGGGCCGCTCCTACGAGCAGTACTTC.

The chain recombines TRBV12-3 or TRBV12-4 with TRBJ2-1; 10 bases align to TRBD2. CDR3 length equals 14 residues. V dropped 8 bases and J dropped 7; count of bases not matched to a gene: 8. The chain's CDR3 is CASRASGSHNEQFF. CDR3 DNA sequence: TGTGCCAGCCGGGCTAGCGGGAGCCATAATGAGCAGTTCTTC.

This clonotype was observed a few times. The chain combines TRBV28 with TRBJ1-1; D perhaps matches TRBD1 (5 bases). V gave up 10 bases and J gave up 2 bases, with 20 bases separating them. Germline V gene data show CDR1 as MDHEN and CDR2 as SYDVKM. This CDR3 contains 15 residues. CDR3 in DNA: TGTGCCACCCTGCCCATCGCGAGGGGTAACACTGAAGCTTTCTTT. Translation: CATLPIARGNTEAFF.

This clonotype was picked up a small number of times. The rearrangement joins TRBV10-3 to TRBJ2-7; 9 bases match TRBD1. Germline V CDR1 and CDR2: ENHRY, SYGVKD. V lost 10 bases, J lost 3 bases, and 4 bases stayed unmatched. The CDR3 is 12 residues long. CDR3 nucleotide sequence: TGTGCCAGCTGGGACAGGGTCTACGAGCAGTACTTC. This sequence encodes CASWDRVYEQYF.

This clonotype occurred a few times. This chain links TRBV2 with TRBJ2-3; a weak D match, TRBD1 (5 bases). Germline-derived CDR1 and CDR2 are SNHLY and FYNNEI. Trimming pared 9 bases from V and 6 bases from J, leaving 10 bases between. The CDR3 length is 11 residues. The CDR3 protein is CASTSGDTQYF. As DNA, the CDR3 is TGTGCCAGTACCTCAGGGGATACGCAGTATTTT.

The sample holds a few counts of this clonotype. V usage is TRBV10-1 and J usage is TRBJ2-3, with 8 bases identical to TRBD2. The CDR3 totals 16 residues. V was pared by 3 bases and J by 2 bases, with 7 bases of the junction left unmatched. Germline V gene data show CDR1 as WNHNN and CDR2 as SYGVQD (reference sequence). CDR3 DNA sequence: TGCGCCAGCAGTGAAGGGCGGGGGGTCCTCACAGATACGCAGTATTTT. It encodes CASSEGRGVLTDTQYF.

The chain employs TRBV24-1 and TRBJ2-1; TRBD1 aligns across 8 bases. The CDR3 loop spans 15 amino acids. The junction had 7 bases not matched to a gene; V was cut back by 6 bases and J by 4 bases. The germline CDR1 and CDR2 sequences are KGHDR and SFDVKD. The DNA for the CDR3 is TGTGCCACCAGTCTCACCGGGACAGGTTACAATGAGCAGTTCTTC. Encoded protein: CATSLTGTGYNEQFF.

This chain links TRBV7-9 with TRBJ2-1, with a tentative D call TRBD1 (6 bases). The germline CDR1 and CDR2 sequences are SEHNR and FQNEAQ (reference sequence). V was pared by 5 bases and J by 0 bases, with 11 bases between. The CDR3 runs to 15 residues. The CDR3 region is CASSPRDTSYNEQFF. The CDR3 bases are TGTGCCAGCAGCCCCCGGGACACCTCCTACAATGAGCAGTTCTTC.